This T cell receptor beta chain is drawn from a study of technical replicates of blood from several donors. The trim removed 2 bases at V and 3 bases at J, leaving 8 bases unmatched. Per germline, CDR1 MGHRA and CDR2 YSYEKL. The CDR3 runs to 16 residues. Only in-frame clones appear in the TCRdb table, and some are missing; sequencing was by immunoSEQ multiplex PCR. Altogether under 110,000 clones are present, 96% being singletons, with the ten largest covering 0.2% to 0.25%. The chain is built from TRBV4-1 and TRBJ1-2, with 8 nucleotides matching TRBD1. Material for sequencing was T cells isolated from PBMCs. The source is a human donor in good health. The CDR3 DNA reads as TGCGCCAGCAGCCAACCTAGACAGGGGAGGGACTATGGCTACACCTTC. This codes for CASSQPRQGRDYGYTF.